This passage covers 28 T cell receptor beta chains from one sample sequenced in a study of CD8 T cells in Susac syndrome. RNA totalling about 0.5 to 1 ug underwent reverse transcription with random hexamers. TCRdb independently ran MiXCR on the immunoSEQ multiplex PCR reads; one entry per CDR3 protein. The profile shows approximately 100,000 distinct CDR3 sequences, 95% to 98% of them singletons. Sequencing input: CD4+ T cells from PBMCs. These receptors were obtained from a human donor in good health.

The table lists this clonotype with a count of one. The V and J genes are TRBV7-8 and TRBJ2-2; D might be TRBD1 (6 bases). CDR1 and CDR2 (germline): SGHVS, FQNEAQ. The CDR3 totals 15 residues. The V end was cut by 5 bases, the J end by 1 base, with 11 bases between. The CDR3 sequence: CASSGRGGNTGELFF. The CDR3 region has the DNA TGTGCCAGCAGCGGCAGGGGTGGGAACACCGGGGAGCTGTTTTTT.

The chain is built from TRBV3-1 and TRBJ2-3, with no clear D. CDR1 is LGHDT, CDR2 YNNKEL, per germline (reference sequence). This CDR3 is built from 19 residues. V lost 2 bases, J lost 2 bases, and 23 bases lay in between. The CDR3 reads CASSQFKSAQFPYTDTQYF. CDR3 sequence (DNA): TGTGCCAGCAGCCAATTCAAGTCCGCACAGTTCCCTTACACAGATACGCAGTATTTT.

The rearrangement joins TRBV5-1 to TRBJ2-3, with D possibly being TRBD1 or TRBD2 (5 bases each). The germline V gene has CDR1 SGHRS and CDR2 YFSETQ. The CDR3 is made up of 16 amino acids. Trimming cost V 4 bases and J 2 bases, with 17 bases left between them. The CDR3 sequence: CASSTRDVVPTDTQYF. The CDR3 nucleotides are TGCGCCAGCAGCACCAGGGACGTCGTGCCCACAGATACGCAGTATTTT.

The count of this clonotype is one. This rearrangement joins TRBV7-2 to TRBJ2-3; D not resolved. The CDR3 consists of 14 residues. V was pared by 1 base and J by 6 bases, with 11 bases between. Germline V gene sequence: CDR1 SGHTA, CDR2 FQGNSA. CDR3 loop: CASSLVARSDTQYF. The CDR3 nucleotides read TGTGCCAGCAGCTTAGTTGCTAGGTCGGATACGCAGTATTTT.

The rearrangement uses TRBV6-5 and TRBJ2-7; 11 nucleotides line up with TRBD2. This CDR3 has 16 amino acids. Germline V gene data show CDR1 as MNHEY and CDR2 as SVGAGI. Trimming at V came to 2 bases and at J to 4 bases, leaving 7 bases not matched to a gene. The CDR3 region is CASSYLAGGQTYEQYF. For the CDR3, the DNA is TGTGCCAGCAGTTACCTAGCGGGGGGCCAAACTTACGAGCAGTACTTC.

The table lists this clonotype with a few counts. The V gene is TRBV7-9, the J gene TRBJ2-1, with 8 bases that match TRBD2. J lost 1 base, V lost 1 base, and 3 bases had no gene match. The germline V gene has CDR1 SEHNR and CDR2 FQNEAQ (reference sequence). The CDR3 contains 16 residues. The CDR3: CASSLGGGRSYNEQFF. CDR3 nucleotides: TGTGCCAGCAGCTTAGGCGGCGGGAGGTCCTACAATGAGCAGTTCTTC.

V and J are TRBV20-1 and TRBJ2-2; 9 bases agree with TRBD1. The CDR3 runs to 16 residues. V trimming: 1 base; J trimming: 1 base; junction bases outside the gene matches: 4. Germline V CDR1 and CDR2: DFQATT, SNEGSKA (reference sequence). The CDR3 DNA follows: TGCAGTGCTAGAGTAGGGACAGGGAGGAACACCGGGGAGCTGTTTTTT. Protein sequence: CSARVGTGRNTGELFF.

CDR3 nucleotide sequence: TGTGCCAGCAGTTCCCCAGGGGAGAGGGATGAAAAACTGTTTTTT. Encoded protein: CASSSPGERDEKLFF. The rearrangement joins TRBV28 to TRBJ1-4; TRBD1 is a possible D gene (6 bases). This CDR3 is 15 amino acids long. The germline V gene has CDR1 MDHEN and CDR2 SYDVKM. V lost 4 bases to trimming and J lost 6 bases, with 15 bases between them.

This sequence joins TRBV5-1 and TRBJ2-2, with 9 bases aligning to TRBD1. The trim removed 0 bases at V and 4 bases at J, leaving 7 bases unmatched. The length of the CDR3 is 17 residues. The germline gives CDR1 SGHRS, CDR2 YFSETQ. The CDR3 bases are TGCGCCAGCAGCTTGGACGGAAACAGGGGGCTCACCGGGGAGCTGTTTTTT. Its protein is CASSLDGNRGLTGELFF.

This clonotype has only one observation. The genes are TRBV20-1 and TRBJ2-2; D is ambiguous. The CDR3 runs to 12 residues. The V and J ends lost 6 bases and 7 bases respectively, with 12 bases between them. CDR1 is DFQATT and CDR2 is SNEGSKA in the germline V gene (reference sequence). The DNA of the CDR3 is TGCAGTGCCCCGGGCAATCTCGGGGAGCTGTTTTTT. Protein sequence: CSAPGNLGELFF.

This chain links TRBV2 with TRBJ2-4; a weak D match, TRBD2 (6 bases). The germline gives CDR1 SNHLY, CDR2 FYNNEI. V lost 4 bases and J lost 8, with 12 bases in between. The CDR3 spans 13 residues. The CDR3 coding sequence is TGTGCCAGCAGTGGGGGGACTGGAGACATTCAGTACTTC. It yields the protein CASSGGTGDIQYF.

The genes are TRBV6-6 and TRBJ1-1; weak D call: TRBD1 (5 bases). Germline assignment: CDR1 MNHNY and CDR2 SVGAGI (reference sequence). V was cut by 4 bases and J by 5 bases, with 8 bases left in between. The CDR3 runs 12 residues. The CDR3 nucleotides are TGTGCCAGCAGTTTGACAGTGACTGAAGCTTTCTTT. Translated: CASSLTVTEAFF.

The genes are TRBV5-1 and TRBJ2-7; weak D call: TRBD1 (5 bases). Germline CDR1 and CDR2: SGHRS and YFSETQ. Between the trimmed V and J ends, which lost 0 bases and 6 bases, there was a span of 16 bases. CDR3 length: 15 residues. CDR3 sequence reads: CASSLGPSRDSEQYF. The CDR3 region has the DNA TGCGCCAGCAGCTTGGGGCCCAGCAGGGATTCCGAGCAGTACTTC.

The gene calls are TRBV29-1 and TRBJ2-7; 8 positions match TRBD1. Germline values: CDR1 SQVTM, CDR2 ANQGSEA. The length of the CDR3 is 13 residues. Unmatched junction bases numbered 9, after V lost 8 bases and J lost 3 bases. The CDR3 spells CSSRQGQGYEQYF. For the CDR3, the DNA is TGCAGCTCGAGACAGGGGCAAGGCTACGAGCAGTACTTC.

The chain recombines TRBV6-1 with TRBJ2-5; no clear D. Germline V gene lookup returns CDR1 MNHNS and CDR2 SASEGT. The CDR3 spans 14 residues. V lost 2 bases and J 1 base, leaving 8 bases between the germline ends. The CDR3 here is CASSERPFQETQYF. The CDR3 nucleotides read TGTGCCAGCAGTGAAAGGCCGTTCCAAGAGACCCAGTACTTC.

The chain has TRBV5-1 and TRBJ2-1; 7 bases line up with TRBD2. Germline loops: CDR1 SGHRS, CDR2 YFSETQ. The CDR3 has 13 amino acids. J lost 5 bases, V lost 8 bases, and 7 bases had no gene match. This CDR3 is CASSLAGNNEQFF. CDR3 DNA: TGCGCCAGTTCCTTAGCGGGCAACAATGAGCAGTTCTTC.

The chain combines TRBV3-1 with TRBJ2-7; D gene ambiguous. Trimming took off 2 bases at V and 5 bases at J, with 4 bases between the two ends. The CDR3 runs to 11 residues. CDR1 LGHDT and CDR2 YNNKEL come from the germline V gene (reference sequence). The CDR3 nucleotides are TGTGCCAGCAGCCAACTTGACGAGCAGTACTTC. Translation: CASSQLDEQYF.

This clonotype was recorded once. J is TRBJ2-7 and V is TRBV6-5, with D perhaps TRBD1 or TRBD2 (7 bases each). The germline V gene encodes CDR1 MNHEY and CDR2 SVGAGI. V dropped 6 bases and J dropped 6 bases, with 12 bases sitting between them. The CDR3 is 12 amino acids. CDR3 region: CASRRGTAEQYF. The CDR3 nucleotides read TGTGCCAGCAGGCGGGGGACAGCCGAGCAGTACTTC.

The gene calls are TRBV30 and TRBJ2-7; 7 nucleotides match TRBD2. V shed 3 bases, J shed 3 bases, and the junction held 5 bases outside the gene matches. The CDR3 has 13 residues. Germline CDR1 GTSNPN, CDR2 SVGIG (reference sequence). CDR3 residues: CAWSRLAVYEQYF. In DNA form, the CDR3 reads TGTGCCTGGAGCAGGCTAGCGGTCTACGAGCAGTACTTC.

J is TRBJ2-1 and V is TRBV3-1; the D is unclear. V was pared by 1 base and J by 7 bases, with 17 bases between. The CDR3 totals 16 residues. CDR1 and CDR2 from the germline V gene are LGHDT and YNNKEL (reference sequence). The CDR3 DNA reads TGTGCCAGCAGCCAAGGTGTAGGGTACTCTGGAAATGAGCAGTTCTTC. Translation: CASSQGVGYSGNEQFF.

DNA of the CDR3: TGTGCCAGCAGCTCCGGGACCGTTAGCCCCGGTGAGCAGTTCTTC. Its protein is CASSSGTVSPGEQFF. The chain has TRBV6-5 and TRBJ2-1; D may match TRBD1 or TRBD2 (5 bases each). V lost 6 bases and J lost 9, with 21 bases in between. Germline CDR1 MNHEY, CDR2 SVGAGI. The CDR3 is made up of 15 amino acids.

The J gene is TRBJ2-4, the V gene TRBV29-1; either TRBD1 or TRBD2 may supply D (6 bases each). V was cut by 6 bases and J by 7 bases, with 16 bases left in between. This CDR3 is built from 13 residues. Germline V gene sequence: CDR1 SQVTM, CDR2 ANQGSEA. The CDR3 nucleotides are TGCAGCGTGAGGGTCGAAGGGGGGAACATTCAGTACTTC. Protein: CSVRVEGGNIQYF. The variable domain in full, with the rest retrieved from reference TRBV29-1 and TRBJ2-4, is SAVISQKPSRDICQRGTSLTIQCQVDSQVTMMFWYRQQPGQSLTLIATANQGSEATYESGFVIDKFPISRPNLTFSTLTVSNMSPEDSSIYLCSVRVEGGNIQYFGAGTRLSVL.

The CDR3 reads CASSFRQGDTGELFF. CDR3 nucleotide sequence: TGTGCCAGCAGCTTCCGACAGGGAGACACCGGGGAGCTGTTTTTT. V is TRBV7-2 and J is TRBJ2-2; TRBD1 matches at 7 bases. The CDR3 totals 15 residues. Germline V gene sequence: CDR1 SGHTA, CDR2 FQGNSA. The J segment lost 3 bases and the V segment lost 3 bases, leaving 4 bases of the junction unmatched.

The DNA of the CDR3 is TGTGCCAGCAGCCGTGGGGGACAAGAGACCCAGTACTTC. It is translated as CASSRGGQETQYF. The chain links TRBV7-2 to TRBJ2-5; TRBD1 or TRBD2 may be the D gene (5 bases each). CDR1 is SGHTA, CDR2 FQGNSA, per germline. V dropped 5 bases and J dropped 2 bases, with 9 bases sitting between them. The CDR3 runs 13 residues.

This clonotype was counted a single time. The chain recombines TRBV19 with TRBJ1-2; TRBD1 might be the D (5 bases). Trimming removed 0 bases from V and 7 bases from J, with 9 bases in between. Germline CDR1 is LNHDA and CDR2 is SQIVND (reference sequence). The CDR3 is 13 amino acids. The CDR3 DNA reads TGTGCCAGTAGTATAGATCGGGGGAGTGGCTACACCTTC. Protein product: CASSIDRGSGYTF.

The gene calls are TRBV5-1 and TRBJ2-7; tentatively, D is TRBD1 (6 bases). The length of the CDR3 is 14 residues. V lost 4 bases and J lost 3, with 14 bases in between. Germline loops: CDR1 SGHRS, CDR2 YFSETQ. The CDR3 region is CASSGDTGSYEQYF. The CDR3 nucleotides read TGCGCCAGCAGCGGGGACACGGGAAGCTACGAGCAGTACTTC.

The chain carries TRBV3-1 and TRBJ1-3; unclear D gene. Germline CDR1 LGHDT, CDR2 YNNKEL (reference sequence). Between the trimmed V and J ends, which lost 4 bases and 4 bases, there was a span of 5 bases. CDR3 length: 12 residues. The CDR3 DNA follows: TGTGCCAGCAGCCGCCCCGGAAACACCATATATTTT. This translates into CASSRPGNTIYF.

This clonotype was found once. One end of the junction does not line up with germline, which may come from a read error. The gene calls are TRBV5-1 and TRBJ2-7, with D possibly called TRBD1 or TRBD2 (6 bases each). In germline, CDR1 is SGHRS, CDR2 YFSETQ. The CDR3 totals 17 residues. This CDR3 reads CASSVARGRITYEEQHF. Here the CDR3 DNA reads TGCGCCAGCAGCGTTGCGAGGGGGAGGATTACCTACGAGGAGCAGCACTTC.